This T cell receptor (beta chain) appears in the sequencing data of a study of cytomegalovirus exposure and HLA in healthy donors. The CDR3 is 11 amino acids. Germline V gene sequence: CDR1 WSHSY, CDR2 SAAADI. The trim removed 3 bases at V and 15 bases at J, leaving 1 base unmatched. Points on this clone: Its target is not known.

The study, taken as a whole, reports: At a 0.05 false discovery rate, a later analysis found about 17,000 TCR beta sequences to be associated with HLA alleles. Later work found that TCR association rates differed between HLA loci; DRB1 had the most and HLA-C the fewest.

PCR involved 60 Vbeta and 13 Jbeta primers. Generated by immunoSEQ multiplex PCR, the TCRdb table keeps only in-frame clones and is missing some. The sample has roughly 100,000 clones. V and J are TRBV10-2 and TRBJ2-1; 11 nucleotides match TRBD2. This sequence originates from a man aged 35-49 years in good health and CMV-seronegative. Specimen: PBMCs. The CDR3 spells CASSELAGAFF. The CDR3 nucleotides read TGCGCCAGCAGTGAACTAGCGGGAGCGTTCTTC.